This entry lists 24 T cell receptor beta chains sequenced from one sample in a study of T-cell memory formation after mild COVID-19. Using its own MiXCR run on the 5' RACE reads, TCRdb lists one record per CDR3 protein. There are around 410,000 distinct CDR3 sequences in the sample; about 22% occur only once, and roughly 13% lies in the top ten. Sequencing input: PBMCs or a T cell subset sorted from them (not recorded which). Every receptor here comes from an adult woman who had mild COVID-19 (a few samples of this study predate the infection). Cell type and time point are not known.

CDR3 residues: CASSWKAGSEAFF. For the CDR3, the DNA is TGTGCCAGCAGTTGGAAGGCAGGGTCCGAAGCTTTCTTT. The chain combines TRBV12-3 or TRBV12-4 with TRBJ1-1; D is possibly TRBD1 (5 bases). The CDR3 extends over 13 amino acids. Deletions cut 4 bases from V and 8 bases from J, with 14 bases between.

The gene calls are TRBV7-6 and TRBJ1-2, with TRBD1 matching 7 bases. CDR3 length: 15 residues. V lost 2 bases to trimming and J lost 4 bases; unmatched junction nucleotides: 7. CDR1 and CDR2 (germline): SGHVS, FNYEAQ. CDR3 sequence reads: CASSLLGRGLYGYTF. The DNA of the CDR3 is TGTGCCAGCAGCTTATTGGGTAGGGGGCTCTATGGCTACACCTTC.

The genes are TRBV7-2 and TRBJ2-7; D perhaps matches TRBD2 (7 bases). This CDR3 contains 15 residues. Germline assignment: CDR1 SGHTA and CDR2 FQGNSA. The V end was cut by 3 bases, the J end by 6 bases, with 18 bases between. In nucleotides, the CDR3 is TGTGCCAGCAGCTTGGTGGGGGGGCCTTCAGGCGAGCAGTACTTC. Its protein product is CASSLVGGPSGEQYF.

The CDR3 is CASSEQGWDEQFF. In DNA, the CDR3 is TGTGCCAGCAGTGAACAGGGGTGGGATGAGCAGTTCTTC. This chain links TRBV2 with TRBJ2-1; TRBD1 is a possible D gene (6 bases). The V gene lost 2 bases and the J gene lost 8 bases, with 10 bases spanning the gap. The V gene's germline CDR1 is SNHLY and CDR2 FYNNEI. The CDR3 extends over 13 amino acids.

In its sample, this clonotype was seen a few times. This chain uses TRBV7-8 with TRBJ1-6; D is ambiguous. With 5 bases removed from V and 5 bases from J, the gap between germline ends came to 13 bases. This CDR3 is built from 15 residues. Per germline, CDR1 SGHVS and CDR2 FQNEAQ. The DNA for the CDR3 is TGTGCCAGCAGCCCCAGTGAGGCCCATAATTCACCCCTCCACTTT. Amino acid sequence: CASSPSEAHNSPLHF.

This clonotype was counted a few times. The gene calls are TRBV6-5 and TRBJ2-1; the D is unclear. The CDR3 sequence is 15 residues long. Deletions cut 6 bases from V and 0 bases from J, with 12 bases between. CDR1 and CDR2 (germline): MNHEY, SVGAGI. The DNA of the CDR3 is TGTGCCAGCAGCCGGAAGAGAGGCTCCTACAATGAGCAGTTCTTC. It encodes CASSRKRGSYNEQFF.

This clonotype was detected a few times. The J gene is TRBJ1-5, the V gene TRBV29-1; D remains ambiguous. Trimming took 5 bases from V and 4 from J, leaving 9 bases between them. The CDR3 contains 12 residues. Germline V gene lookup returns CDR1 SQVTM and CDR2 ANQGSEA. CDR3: CSVQDGNQPQHF. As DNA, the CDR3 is TGCAGCGTTCAGGACGGAAATCAGCCCCAGCATTTT. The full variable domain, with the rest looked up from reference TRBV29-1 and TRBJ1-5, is SAVISQKPSRDICQRGTSLTIQCQVDSQVTMMFWYRQQPGQSLTLIATANQGSEATYESGFVIDKFPISRPNLTFSTLTVSNMSPEDSSIYLCSVQDGNQPQHFGDGTRLSIL.

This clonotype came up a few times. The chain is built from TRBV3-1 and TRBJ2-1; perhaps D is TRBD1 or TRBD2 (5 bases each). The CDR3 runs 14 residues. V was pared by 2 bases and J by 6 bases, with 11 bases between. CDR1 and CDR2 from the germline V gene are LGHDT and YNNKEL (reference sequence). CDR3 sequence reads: CASSQSGGSNEQFF. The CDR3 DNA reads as TGTGCCAGCAGCCAAAGTGGGGGTTCCAATGAGCAGTTCTTC.

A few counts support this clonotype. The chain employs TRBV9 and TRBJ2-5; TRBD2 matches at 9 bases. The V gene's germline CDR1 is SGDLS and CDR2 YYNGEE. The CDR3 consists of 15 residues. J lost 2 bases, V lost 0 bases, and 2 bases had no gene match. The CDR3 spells CASSVGTSDQETQYF. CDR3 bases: TGTGCCAGCAGCGTAGGGACTAGCGATCAAGAGACCCAGTACTTC. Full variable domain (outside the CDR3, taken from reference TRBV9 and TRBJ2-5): DSGVTQTPKHLITATGQRVTLRCSPRSGDLSVYWYQQSLDQGLQFLIQYYNGEERAKGNILERFSAQQFPDLHSELNLSSLELGDSALYFCASSVGTSDQETQYFGPGTRLLVL.

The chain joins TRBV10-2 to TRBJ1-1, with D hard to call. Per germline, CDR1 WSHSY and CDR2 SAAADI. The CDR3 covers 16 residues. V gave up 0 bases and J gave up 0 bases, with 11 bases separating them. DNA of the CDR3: TGCGCCAGCAGTGAGTCGGGCAGTGTAATGAACACTGAAGCTTTCTTT. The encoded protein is CASSESGSVMNTEAFF.

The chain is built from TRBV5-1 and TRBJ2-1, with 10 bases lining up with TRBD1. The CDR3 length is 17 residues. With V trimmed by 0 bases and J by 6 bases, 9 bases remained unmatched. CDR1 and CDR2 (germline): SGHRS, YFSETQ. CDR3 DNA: TGCGCCAGCAGCTTGGCCACCGGGACAGGGGTGGGCAATGAGCAGTTCTTC. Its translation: CASSLATGTGVGNEQFF.

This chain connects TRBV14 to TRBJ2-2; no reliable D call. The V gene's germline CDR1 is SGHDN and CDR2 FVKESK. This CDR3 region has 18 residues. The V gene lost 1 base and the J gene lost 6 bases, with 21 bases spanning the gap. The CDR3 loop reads CASSQGGWGRLGSGELFF. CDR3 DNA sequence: TGTGCCAGCAGCCAAGGTGGTTGGGGAAGGCTTGGTTCCGGGGAGCTGTTTTTT.

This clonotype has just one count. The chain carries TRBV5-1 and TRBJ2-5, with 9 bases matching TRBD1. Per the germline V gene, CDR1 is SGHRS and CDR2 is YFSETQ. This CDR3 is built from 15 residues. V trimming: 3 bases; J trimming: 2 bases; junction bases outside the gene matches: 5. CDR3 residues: CASSSGTGRQETQYF. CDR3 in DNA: TGCGCCAGCAGCTCCGGGACAGGGAGGCAAGAGACCCAGTACTTC. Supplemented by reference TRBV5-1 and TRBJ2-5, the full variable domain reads KAGVTQTPRYLIKTRGQQVTLSCSPISGHRSVSWYQQTPGQGLQFLFEYFSETQRNKGNFPGRFSGRQFSNSRSEMNVSTLELGDSALYLCASSSGTGRQETQYFGPGTRLLVL.

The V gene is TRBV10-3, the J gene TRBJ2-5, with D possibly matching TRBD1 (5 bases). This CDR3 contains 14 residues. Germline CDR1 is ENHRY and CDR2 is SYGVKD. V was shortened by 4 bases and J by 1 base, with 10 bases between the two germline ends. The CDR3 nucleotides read TGTGCCATCAGTGGATGGCAGGGCCAAGAGACCCAGTACTTC. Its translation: CAISGWQGQETQYF.

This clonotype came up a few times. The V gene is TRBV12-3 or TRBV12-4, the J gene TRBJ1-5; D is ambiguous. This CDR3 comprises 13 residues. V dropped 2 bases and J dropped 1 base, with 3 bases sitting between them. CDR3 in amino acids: CASSLQSNQPQHF. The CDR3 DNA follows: TGTGCCAGCAGTTTACAGAGCAATCAGCCCCAGCATTTT.

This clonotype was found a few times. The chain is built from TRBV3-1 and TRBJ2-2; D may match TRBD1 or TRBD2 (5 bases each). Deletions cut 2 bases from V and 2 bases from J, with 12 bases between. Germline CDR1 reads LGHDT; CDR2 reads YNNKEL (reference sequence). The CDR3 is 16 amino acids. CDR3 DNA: TGTGCCAGCAGCCAATGGGGCGGGTATAACACCGGGGAGCTGTTTTTT. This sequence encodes CASSQWGGYNTGELFF.

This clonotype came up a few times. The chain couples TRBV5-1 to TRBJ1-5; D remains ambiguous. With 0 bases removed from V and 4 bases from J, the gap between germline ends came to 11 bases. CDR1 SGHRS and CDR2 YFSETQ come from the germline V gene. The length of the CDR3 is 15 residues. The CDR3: CASSLEDPGNQPQHF. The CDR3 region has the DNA TGCGCCAGCAGCTTGGAGGATCCTGGGAATCAGCCCCAGCATTTT.

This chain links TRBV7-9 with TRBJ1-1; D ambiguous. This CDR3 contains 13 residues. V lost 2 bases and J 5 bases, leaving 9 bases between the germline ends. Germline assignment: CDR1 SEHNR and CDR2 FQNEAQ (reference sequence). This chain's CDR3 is CASSLSGMTEAFF. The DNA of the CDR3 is TGTGCCAGCAGCTTATCGGGGATGACTGAAGCTTTCTTT.

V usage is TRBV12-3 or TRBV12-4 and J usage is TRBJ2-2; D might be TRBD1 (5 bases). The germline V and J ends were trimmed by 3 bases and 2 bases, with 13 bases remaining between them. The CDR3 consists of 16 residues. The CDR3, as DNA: TGTGCCAGCAGTTTTCGTGGCAGGGCTAACACCGGGGAGCTGTTTTTT. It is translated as CASSFRGRANTGELFF.

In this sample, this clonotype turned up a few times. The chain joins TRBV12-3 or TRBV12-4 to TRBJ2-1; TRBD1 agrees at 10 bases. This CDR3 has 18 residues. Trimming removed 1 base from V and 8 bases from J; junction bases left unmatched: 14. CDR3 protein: CASSLVIDVRQGAHEQFF. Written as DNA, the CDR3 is TGTGCCAGCAGTTTAGTAATTGACGTAAGACAGGGGGCACATGAGCAGTTCTTC.

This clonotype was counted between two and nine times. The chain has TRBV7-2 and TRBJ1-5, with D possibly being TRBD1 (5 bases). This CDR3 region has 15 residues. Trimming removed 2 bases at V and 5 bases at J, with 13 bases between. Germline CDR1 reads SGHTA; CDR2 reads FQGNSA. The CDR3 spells CASSLRTGEDQPQHF. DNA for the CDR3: TGTGCCAGCAGCTTACGGACGGGGGAGGATCAGCCCCAGCATTTT.

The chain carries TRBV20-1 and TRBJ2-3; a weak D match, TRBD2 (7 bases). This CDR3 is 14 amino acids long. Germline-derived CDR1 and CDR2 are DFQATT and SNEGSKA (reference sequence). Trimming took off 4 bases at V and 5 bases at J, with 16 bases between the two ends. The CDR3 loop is CSATRGAGGDTQYF. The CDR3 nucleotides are TGCAGTGCTACACGGGGGGCCGGAGGAGATACGCAGTATTTT.

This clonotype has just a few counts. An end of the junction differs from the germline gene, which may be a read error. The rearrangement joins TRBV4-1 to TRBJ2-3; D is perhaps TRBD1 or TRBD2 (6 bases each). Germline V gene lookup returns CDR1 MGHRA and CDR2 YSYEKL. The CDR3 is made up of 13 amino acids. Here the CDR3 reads CASSRHGPGEVNF. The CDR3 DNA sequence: TGCGCCAGCAGCCGTCATGGTCCAGGGGAGGTCAATTTT.

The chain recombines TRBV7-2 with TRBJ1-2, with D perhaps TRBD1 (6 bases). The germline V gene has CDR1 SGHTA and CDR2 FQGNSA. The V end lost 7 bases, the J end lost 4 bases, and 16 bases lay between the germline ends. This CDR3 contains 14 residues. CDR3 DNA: TGTGCCAGCATCTTGACAGGTTCCTCCTATGGCTACACCTTC. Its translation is CASILTGSSYGYTF.